This T cell receptor beta chain was identified during a study of cytotoxic CD8 clonotypes in ibrutinib-treated CLL. With cryopreserved PBMCs as the source, around 2 micrograms of genomic DNA went to TCR beta libraries. A single count supports this clone. The same CDR3 is also encoded by other DNA sequences in this sample. The repertoire was sequenced with immunoSEQ multiplex PCR; TCRdb's copy has only in-frame clones and lacks some. The repertoire consists of 200,000 to 250,000 clones, with more than 65% occurring once and the leading ten covering approximately 6%. The germline V gene encodes CDR1 SGHNT and CDR2 YYREEE (reference sequence). V was clipped by 4 bases and J by 4 bases; unmatched bases: 2. The CDR3 spans 14 residues.

The sequencing used PBMCs, collected after 12 months of ibrutinib treatment. This chain joins TRBV5-4 and TRBJ1-1, with 12 bases lining up with TRBD1. The TCR was taken from a human donor with chronic lymphocytic leukemia. The CDR3 sequence: CASSLGQGATEAFF. DNA for the CDR3: TGTGCCAGCAGCCTGGGACAGGGGGCCACTGAAGCTTTCTTT.